The 32 T cell receptor beta chains below all came from one sample that was sequenced in a study of T cells after yellow fever vaccination. A single record per CDR3 protein comes from TCRdb applying MiXCR to the 5' RACE reads. The table records just under 600,000 distinct CDR3 sequences, roughly 13% of them present only once. The specimen comprised PBMCs, sampled on the day of the yellow fever booster vaccination. Source of these receptors: a man younger than 45 who received the YFV17D yellow fever vaccine.

This rearrangement joins TRBV5-1 to TRBJ2-1, with D uncertain. The CDR3 is made up of 12 amino acids. The germline CDR1 and CDR2 sequences are SGHRS and YFSETQ. With 4 bases removed from V and 8 bases from J, the gap between germline ends came to 10 bases. CDR3 residues: CASSIILDEQFF. As DNA, the CDR3 is TGCGCCAGCAGCATCATTTTGGATGAGCAGTTCTTC.

The rearrangement joins TRBV2 to TRBJ2-7; TRBD2 might be the D (5 bases). The CDR3 loop spans 19 amino acids. The germline gives CDR1 SNHLY, CDR2 FYNNEI. V was clipped by 7 bases and J by 2 bases, with 30 bases between them. The CDR3 sequence is CASIHSRTQFGTGAYEQYF. For the CDR3, the DNA is TGTGCCAGCATTCACTCCAGGACTCAATTCGGAACGGGTGCCTACGAGCAGTACTTC.

This clonotype was picked up a small number of times. The chain employs TRBV6-1 and TRBJ2-2, with TRBD1 as a possible D gene (6 bases). V dropped 2 bases and J dropped 5 bases, with 12 bases sitting between them. Germline V lookup: CDR1 MNHNS, CDR2 SASEGT. The CDR3 covers 15 residues. CDR3 residues: CASSEYYRETGELFF. As DNA, the CDR3 is TGTGCCAGCAGTGAATACTACAGGGAAACCGGGGAGCTGTTTTTT.

This clonotype was picked up a small number of times. The rearrangement joins TRBV12-3 or TRBV12-4 to TRBJ1-1; D is ambiguous. V gave up 1 base and J gave up 7 bases, with 7 bases separating them. This CDR3 region has 12 residues. The CDR3 DNA sequence: TGTGCCAGCAGTTTAGGGAGCCATGAAGCTTTCTTT. Translating gives CASSLGSHEAFF.

This clonotype turned up a few times. The CDR3 loop is CSARDTEYYEQYF. In nucleotides, the CDR3 is TGCAGTGCTAGAGATACGGAATACTACGAGCAGTACTTC. This chain uses TRBV20-1 with TRBJ2-7; D not certain. The CDR3 is 13 residues long. With 0 bases removed from V and 3 bases from J, the gap between germline ends came to 9 bases. Germline values: CDR1 DFQATT, CDR2 SNEGSKA (reference sequence).

This clonotype was picked up many times. V is TRBV12-3 or TRBV12-4 and J is TRBJ2-1, with a possible D match to TRBD2 (5 bases). The CDR3 loop spans 13 amino acids. Trimming took off 7 bases at V and 0 bases at J, with 7 bases between the two ends. DNA of the CDR3: TGTGCCAGCACGGGGAGCTCCTACAATGAGCAGTTCTTC. Its translation is CASTGSSYNEQFF.

The chain carries TRBV4-3 and TRBJ2-3; a possible D gene is TRBD1 (6 bases). CDR1 is LGHNA and CDR2 is YSLEER in the germline V gene. The CDR3 contains 13 residues. Trimming removed 8 bases from V and 0 bases from J, with 9 bases in between. CDR3 sequence (DNA): TGCGCCAGCGCAGGACAGAGCACAGATACGCAGTATTTT. Its protein is CASAGQSTDTQYF.

This clonotype has a handful of counts. The rearrangement links TRBV11-2 to TRBJ2-2; 7 nucleotides align to TRBD1. This CDR3 is built from 15 residues. From germline, CDR1 is SGHAT and CDR2 FQNNGV. J lost 2 bases, V lost 4 bases, and 4 bases had no gene match. This CDR3 is CASSSRTGNTGELFF. The CDR3 DNA reads as TGTGCCAGCAGCTCCCGGACAGGAAACACCGGGGAGCTGTTTTTT.

This clonotype came up many times. The chain has TRBV9 and TRBJ2-5, with D possibly matching TRBD1 (6 bases). The CDR3 totals 14 residues. V lost 0 bases, J lost 2 bases, and 8 bases lay in between. Germline-derived CDR1 and CDR2 are SGDLS and YYNGEE. The CDR3 sequence: CASSVGGQQETQYF. CDR3 bases: TGTGCCAGCAGCGTAGGCGGACAGCAAGAGACCCAGTACTTC.

This clonotype was detected only a few times. The chain recombines TRBV11-2 with TRBJ1-2; D is unclear. This CDR3 contains 12 residues. CDR1 and CDR2 (germline): SGHAT, FQNNGV. The V and J ends lost 6 bases and 7 bases respectively, with 12 bases between them. The CDR3 loop reads CASSEDEFGYTF. CDR3 DNA sequence: TGTGCCAGCAGTGAAGACGAATTTGGCTACACCTTC.

This clonotype came up a few times. The rearrangement links TRBV6-5 to TRBJ2-2; 7 positions match TRBD1. This CDR3 has 12 residues. V shed 5 bases and J 8 bases; nucleotides not matched to a gene: 2. The germline V gene encodes CDR1 MNHEY and CDR2 SVGAGI. The DNA of the CDR3 is TGTGCCAGCAGTCCCAGGGGGGGGGAGCTGTTTTTT. It encodes CASSPRGGELFF.

A few counts support this clonotype. V gene TRBV11-2 combines with J gene TRBJ2-2; D uncertain. CDR1 is SGHAT, CDR2 FQNNGV, per germline. The CDR3 is 11 residues long. Trimming removed 7 bases from V and 5 bases from J, with 5 bases in between. In nucleotides, the CDR3 is TGTGCCAGCAAGTGGACCGGGGAGCTGTTTTTT. Its translation: CASKWTGELFF.

The rearrangement joins TRBV9 to TRBJ2-1, with 9 bases matching TRBD2. The CDR3 extends over 16 amino acids. V lost 5 bases, J lost 10 bases, and 16 bases stayed unmatched. CDR1 and CDR2 (germline): SGDLS, YYNGEE. The CDR3 nucleotides read TGTGCCAGCAGTCCAGAGGCCTTCTTAGCGGGAGACGAGCAGTTCTTC. The encoded protein is CASSPEAFLAGDEQFF.

V and J are TRBV10-3 and TRBJ2-7; either TRBD1 or TRBD2 may fit D (5 bases each). Germline CDR1 and CDR2: ENHRY and SYGVKD. The CDR3 contains 14 residues. The ends were cut back, 3 bases at V and 9 bases at J, with 18 bases in the middle. The CDR3 loop reads CAISDQGSLRGQYF. The CDR3 nucleotides read TGTGCCATCAGTGACCAGGGCTCCCTCCGGGGGCAGTACTTC.

The chain carries TRBV5-5 and TRBJ2-3, with D unresolved. Germline-derived CDR1 and CDR2 are SGHKS and YYEKEE (reference sequence). The germline V and J ends were trimmed by 0 bases and 2 bases, with 10 bases remaining between them. The CDR3 runs to 15 residues. CDR3 amino acids: CASSLGEVDTDTQYF. DNA for the CDR3: TGTGCCAGCAGCTTGGGAGAAGTTGACACAGATACGCAGTATTTT.

This clonotype was counted between two and nine times. The chain has TRBV11-1 and TRBJ2-2; 7 bases map to TRBD2. This CDR3 region has 18 residues. Germline values: CDR1 SGHAT, CDR2 FQDESV (reference sequence). V was pared by 5 bases and J by 0 bases, with 12 bases of the junction left unmatched. The CDR3 region has the DNA TGTGCCAGCAGCCGACCTTGGGGTAGCGGGCCGAACACCGGGGAGCTGTTTTTT. It codes for CASSRPWGSGPNTGELFF.

A few counts support this clonotype. This CDR3 reads CASSLEASSSYEQYF. CDR3 coding DNA: TGTGCCAGCAGCTTAGAGGCCAGCAGCTCCTACGAGCAGTACTTC. J is TRBJ2-7 and V is TRBV7-2; unclear D gene. The CDR3 runs to 15 residues. Germline V lookup: CDR1 SGHTA, CDR2 FQGNSA. Trimming removed 1 base at V and 0 bases at J, with 10 bases between.

V gene TRBV20-1 combines with J gene TRBJ2-7; a possible D gene is TRBD1 (5 bases). The V gene lost 1 base and the J gene lost 4 bases, with 14 bases spanning the gap. The germline V gene encodes CDR1 DFQATT and CDR2 SNEGSKA (reference sequence). The CDR3 is 14 amino acids. The CDR3: CSARGRPGYYEQYF. The CDR3 DNA reads TGCAGTGCTAGAGGCCGACCAGGGTATTACGAGCAGTACTTC.

There are a few counts of this clonotype. This chain uses TRBV5-1 with TRBJ1-1, with D uncertain. This CDR3 contains 13 residues. Trimming took off 4 bases at V and 1 base at J, with 8 bases between the two ends. CDR1 and CDR2 (germline): SGHRS, YFSETQ. DNA for the CDR3: TGCGCCAGCAGCCCCCCACAGAACACTGAAGCTTTCTTT. It translates to CASSPPQNTEAFF.

A few counts support this clonotype. The chain links TRBV20-1 to TRBJ2-2; a weak D match, TRBD2 (5 bases). Trimming left V 7 bases short and J 2 bases short, with 14 bases between. The CDR3 extends over 14 amino acids. Germline lookup yields CDR1 DFQATT and CDR2 SNEGSKA (reference sequence). CDR3 in amino acids: CSVIGRENTGELFF. Here the CDR3 DNA reads TGCAGTGTCATAGGACGGGAAAACACCGGGGAGCTGTTTTTT.

V and J are TRBV5-1 and TRBJ2-1; 7 bases align to TRBD2. This CDR3 region has 14 residues. V shed 4 bases, J shed 9 bases, and the junction held 10 bases outside the gene matches. In germline, CDR1 is SGHRS, CDR2 YFSETQ. CDR3 sequence (DNA): TGCGCCAGCAGCCTGGGCGGGGGAGGCCGTGAGCAGTTCTTC. Translation gives CASSLGGGGREQFF.

This clonotype was seen repeatedly, ten times or more. The genes are TRBV29-1 and TRBJ2-1; 7 bases are shared with TRBD2. CDR1 and CDR2 (germline): SQVTM, ANQGSEA. The ends lost 4 bases at V and 2 bases at J; junction bases unmatched: 8. This CDR3 region has 15 residues. CDR3 nucleotides: TGCAGCGTTGGGTCGGGAGGCGGGACCTACAATGAGCAGTTCTTC. This translates into CSVGSGGGTYNEQFF.

Concerning this clonotype itself: A clone one base away is much larger, so this may be a read error. The rearrangement links TRBV5-6 to TRBJ2-3; a possible D gene is TRBD1 (6 bases). TRBJ1-5 explains the end of the DNA better; the J call may be wrong. The V gene's germline CDR1 is SGHDT and CDR2 YYEEEE. The CDR3 has 15 residues. The CDR3 sequence: CASSSERGSTDTQHF. For the CDR3, the DNA is TGTGCCAGCAGCTCAGAAAGGGGGAGCACAGATACGCAGCATTTT.

This clonotype was observed many times. The chain recombines TRBV27 with TRBJ1-4; 10 bases are shared with TRBD1. The V and J ends lost 5 bases and 6 bases, in that order; junction bases with no gene match: 6. The CDR3 extends over 15 amino acids. Germline CDR1 and CDR2: MNHEY and SMNVEV (reference sequence). The CDR3 is CASSPGTGVDEKLFF. In DNA form, the CDR3 reads TGTGCCAGCAGTCCCGGGACAGGGGTCGATGAAAAACTGTTTTTT.

This clonotype was picked up many times. The chain combines TRBV29-1 with TRBJ1-1; D remains ambiguous. This CDR3 has 14 amino acids. V was pared by 4 bases and J by 6 bases, with 18 bases between. The germline gives CDR1 SQVTM, CDR2 ANQGSEA. The CDR3 DNA is TGCAGCGTTGCATCCGGGGTTCGTTTCGCTGAAGCTTTCTTT. Encoded protein: CSVASGVRFAEAFF.

The chain carries TRBV10-3 and TRBJ2-1, with 11 bases aligning to TRBD2. The CDR3 runs 14 residues. V dropped 6 bases and J dropped 10; count of bases not matched to a gene: 8. The germline V gene has CDR1 ENHRY and CDR2 SYGVKD. The CDR3 protein is CAISELAGVQEQFF. CDR3 coding DNA: TGTGCCATCAGCGAACTAGCGGGAGTTCAGGAGCAGTTCTTC.

This chain uses TRBV6-5 with TRBJ2-7; 8 bases line up with TRBD2. V dropped 8 bases and J dropped 6; count of bases not matched to a gene: 6. Germline CDR1 MNHEY, CDR2 SVGAGI. There are 12 residues in the CDR3. CDR3 in amino acids: CASGVREGEQYF. CDR3 sequence (DNA): TGTGCCAGCGGGGTCCGGGAGGGCGAGCAGTACTTC.

V gene TRBV29-1 combines with J gene TRBJ2-1; no clear D gene. The CDR3 sequence is 16 residues long. Trimming took off 1 base at V and 5 bases at J, with 18 bases between the two ends. The germline V gene encodes CDR1 SQVTM and CDR2 ANQGSEA. CDR3 nucleotide sequence: TGCAGCGTTGAAGGGCCAAGTTGGTCGGGTGACAATGAGCAGTTCTTC. Encoded protein: CSVEGPSWSGDNEQFF.

In its sample, this clonotype was seen many times. J is TRBJ2-1 and V is TRBV29-1; the D gene is possibly TRBD1 (5 bases). CDR1 is SQVTM, CDR2 ANQGSEA, per germline. V was trimmed by 7 bases and J by 2 bases, leaving 9 bases between them. The CDR3 length is 12 residues. For the CDR3, the DNA is TGCAGCGCGACAGAGGCCTACAATGAGCAGTTCTTC. Its translation is CSATEAYNEQFF.

In this sample, this clonotype turned up a few times. The CDR3 is CASSLGGVGPGELFF. The CDR3 DNA follows: TGTGCCAGCAGCTTAGGGGGGGTCGGTCCCGGGGAGCTGTTTTTT. The chain joins TRBV5-4 to TRBJ2-2; weak D call: TRBD2 (7 bases). CDR1 and CDR2 from the germline V gene are SGHNT and YYREEE (reference sequence). V was cut by 2 bases and J by 6 bases, with 14 bases left in between. The CDR3 consists of 15 residues.

Only a few counts were recorded for this clonotype. The V call is TRBV4-3, the J call TRBJ2-5; D not certain. Trimming stripped 0 bases from V and 9 bases from J, with 11 bases between. The germline V gene has CDR1 LGHNA and CDR2 YSLEER. This CDR3 comprises 13 residues. CDR3 DNA sequence: TGCGCCAGCAGCCAAGAGGCAAGCTGGGCCCAGTACTTC. This codes for CASSQEASWAQYF.

The chain is built from TRBV7-9 and TRBJ2-2, with 7 bases identical to TRBD2. CDR3 length equals 13 residues. The germline V gene has CDR1 SEHNR and CDR2 FQNEAQ (reference sequence). The CDR3 here is CAGASGNTGELFF. The DNA for the CDR3 is TGTGCAGGGGCTAGCGGTAACACCGGGGAGCTGTTTTTT.